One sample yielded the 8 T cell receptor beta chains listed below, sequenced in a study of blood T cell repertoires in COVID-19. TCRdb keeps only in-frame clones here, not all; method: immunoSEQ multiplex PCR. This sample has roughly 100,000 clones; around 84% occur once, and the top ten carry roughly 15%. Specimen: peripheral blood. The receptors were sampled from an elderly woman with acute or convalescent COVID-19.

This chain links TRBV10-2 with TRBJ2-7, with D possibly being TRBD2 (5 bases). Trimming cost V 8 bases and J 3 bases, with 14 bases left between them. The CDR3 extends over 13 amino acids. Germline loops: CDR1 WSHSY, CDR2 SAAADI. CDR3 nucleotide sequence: TGCGCCAGCTCCCTGGAGGTGCACTACGAGCAGTACGTC. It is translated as CASSLEVHYEQYV.

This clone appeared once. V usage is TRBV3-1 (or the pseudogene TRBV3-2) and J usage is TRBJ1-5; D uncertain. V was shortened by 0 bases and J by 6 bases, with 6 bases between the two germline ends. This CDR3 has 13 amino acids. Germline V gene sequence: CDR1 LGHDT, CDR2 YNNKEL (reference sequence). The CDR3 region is CASSQDRVQPQHF. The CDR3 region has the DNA TGTGCCAGCAGCCAAGATCGGGTTCAGCCCCAGCATTTT.

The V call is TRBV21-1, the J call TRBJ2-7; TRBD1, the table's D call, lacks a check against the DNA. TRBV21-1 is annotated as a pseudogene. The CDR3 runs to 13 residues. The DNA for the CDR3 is TGTGCCAGCAGCAATCCCAGCTCCTACGAGCAGTACGTC. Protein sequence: CASSNPSSYEQYV.

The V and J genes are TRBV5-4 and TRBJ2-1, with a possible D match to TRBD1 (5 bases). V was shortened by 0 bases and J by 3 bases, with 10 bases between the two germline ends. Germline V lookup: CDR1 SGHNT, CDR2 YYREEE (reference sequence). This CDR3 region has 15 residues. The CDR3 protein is CASSLGQGIYNEQFF. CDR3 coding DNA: TGTGCCAGCAGCTTGGGGCAGGGTATCTACAATGAGCAGTTCTTC.

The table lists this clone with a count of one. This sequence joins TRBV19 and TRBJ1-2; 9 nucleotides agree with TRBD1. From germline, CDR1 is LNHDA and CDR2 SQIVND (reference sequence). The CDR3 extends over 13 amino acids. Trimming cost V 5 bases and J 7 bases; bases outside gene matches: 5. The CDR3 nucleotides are TGTGCCAGTAGTGGACAGGGGACCCGTGGCTACACCTTC. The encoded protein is CASSGQGTRGYTF.

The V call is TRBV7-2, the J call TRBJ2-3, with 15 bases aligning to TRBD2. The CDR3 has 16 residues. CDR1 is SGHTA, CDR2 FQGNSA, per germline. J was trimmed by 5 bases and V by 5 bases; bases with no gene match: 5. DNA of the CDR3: TGTGCCAGCAGCCTTGGACTAGCGGGAGGGCGAGATACGCAGTATTTT. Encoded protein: CASSLGLAGGRDTQYF.

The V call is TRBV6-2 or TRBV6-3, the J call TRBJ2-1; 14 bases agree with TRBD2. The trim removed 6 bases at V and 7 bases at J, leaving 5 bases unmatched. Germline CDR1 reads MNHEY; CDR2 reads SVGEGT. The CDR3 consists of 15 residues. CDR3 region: CASSFRTSGRNEQFF. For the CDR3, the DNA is TGTGCCAGCAGCTTCCGGACTAGCGGGAGGAATGAGCAGTTCTTC.

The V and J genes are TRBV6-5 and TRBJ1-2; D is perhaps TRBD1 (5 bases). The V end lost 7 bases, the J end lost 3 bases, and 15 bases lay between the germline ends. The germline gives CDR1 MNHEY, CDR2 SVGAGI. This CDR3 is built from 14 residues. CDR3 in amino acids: CASTHRQGDYGYTF. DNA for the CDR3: TGTGCCAGCACCCATCGGCAGGGCGACTATGGCTACACCTTC.